A selection of T cell receptor beta chains follows, all from one sample in a study of blood T cells in healthy people across ages. TCRdb used MiXCR to reprocess the 5' RACE reads, holding one entry per CDR3 protein. Of 850,000 to 1,000,000 distinct CDR3 sequences in the sample, around 48% were seen once. Sequencing used blood. These receptors all come from a man aged 25 to 40 in good health. Both conserved end residues are part of each CDR3. D genes are given only for firm matches. Clone size appears in some rows only: once, few, many, or a class for an expanded clone.

>.|TRBJ2-3|.|TRBV20-1
CSARVGGAGYTQYF
TGCAGTGCTAGAGTAGGGGGGGCCGGTTATACGCAGTATTTT
>few|TRBJ1-1|.|TRBV7-9
CASSPSLNTEAFF
TGTGCCAGCAGCCCCAGCCTGAACACTGAAGCTTTCTTT
>.|TRBJ2-3|TRBD2|TRBV12-3/TRBV12-4
CASSRLLAVTDTQYF
TGTGCCAGCAGCCGTCTACTAGCGGTGACAGATACGCAGTATTTT
>.|TRBJ1-1|.|TRBV6-5
CASTLRGEAFF
TGTGCCAGCACTTTACGGGGTGAAGCTTTCTTT
>.|TRBJ2-7|.|TRBV29-1
CSVEGLAEQYF
TGCAGCGTTGAGGGTCTAGCGGAGCAGTACTTC
>.|TRBJ2-5|.|TRBV6-5
CASKLAWGDGETQYF
TGTGCCAGCAAGCTAGCTTGGGGGGATGGAGAGACCCAGTACTTC
>few|TRBJ2-7|.|TRBV4-3
CASSQDLAGTSYEQYF
TGCGCCAGCAGCCAAGATCTTGCAGGGACCTCCTACGAGCAGTACTTC
>few|TRBJ1-4|.|TRBV7-2
CASSLVQGSNEKLFF
TGCGCCAGCAGCTTAGTCCAGGGCTCTAATGAAAAACTGTTTTTT
>.|TRBJ2-5|.|TRBV29-1
CSVASDFQRNEQYF
TGCAGCGTTGCTTCGGACTTCCAGCGCAATGAGCAGTACTTC
>many|TRBJ2-7|TRBD1|TRBV10-3
CAIRGTGGSSYEQYF
TGTGCCATCAGAGGGACAGGGGGCTCCTCCTACGAGCAGTACTTC
>.|TRBJ2-5|TRBD2|TRBV12-3/TRBV12-4
CASSPVLAGGYNEQYF
TGTGCCAGCAGCCCGGTTTTAGCGGGGGGTTACAATGAGCAGTACTTC
>.|TRBJ2-1|TRBD2|TRBV30
CACGLAGAYNEQFF
TGTGCCTGTGGACTAGCGGGGGCCTACAATGAGCAGTTCTTC
>.|TRBJ2-3|.|TRBV28
CASSPGPQETDTQYF
TGTGCCAGCAGTCCCGGGCCGCAGGAGACAGATACGCAGTATTTT
>.|TRBJ1-2|.|TRBV10-3
CAISESPLGGYTF
TGTGCCATCAGTGAGTCCCCTTTGGGGGGCTACACCTTC
>.|TRBJ2-5|TRBD2|TRBV29-1
CSAGTSGVRETQYF
TGCAGCGCTGGGACTAGCGGGGTGAGGGAGACCCAGTACTTC
>few|TRBJ1-5|TRBD1|TRBV27
CASSHRGVNQPQHF
TGTGCCAGCAGCCACAGGGGGGTCAATCAGCCCCAGCATTTT
>.|TRBJ2-5|TRBD1|TRBV6-2/TRBV6-3
CASTTPRTGGNVKTQYF
TGTGCCAGCACCACACCCCGGACAGGCGGCAACGTGAAGACCCAGTACTTC
>.|TRBJ1-2|TRBD1|TRBV11-1
CASSSDRAPNYGYTF
TGTGCCAGCAGCTCGGACAGGGCCCCTAACTATGGCTACACCTTC
>.|TRBJ2-3|.|TRBV28
CASLRTDYTDTQYF
TGTGCGAGCCTTCGGACAGACTACACAGATACGCAGTATTTT
>few|TRBJ2-1|TRBD2|TRBV7-2
CASSFYGGAGSYNEQFF
TGTGCCAGCAGCTTCTACGGGGGGGCTGGGTCCTACAATGAGCAGTTCTTC
>.|TRBJ1-2|TRBD1|TRBV20-1
CSARDPRTGGPGYTF
TGCAGTGCTAGAGATCCGCGGACAGGGGGCCCTGGCTACACCTTC
>.|TRBJ2-7|.|TRBV30
CAWKLNYEQYF
TGTGCCTGGAAACTGAACTACGAGCAGTACTTC
>.|TRBJ2-7|.|TRBV18
CASSPSQDSSYNEQYF
TGTGCCAGCTCACCAAGTCAGGACAGCTCCTACAATGAGCAGTACTTC
>.|TRBJ2-3|TRBD2|TRBV11-2
CASSRRTSGGPDTQYF
TGTGCCAGCAGCCGACGGACTAGCGGGGGCCCCGATACGCAGTATTTT
>once|TRBJ2-3|.|TRBV6-5
CASSPGRARVDTQYF
TGTGCCAGCAGTCCCGGACGAGCTCGTGTAGATACGCAGTATTTT
>few|TRBJ2-1|TRBD2|TRBV9
CASSTLAGTNNEQFF
TGTGCCAGCAGCACTCTTGCCGGGACTAACAATGAGCAGTTCTTC
>.|TRBJ2-7|.|TRBV7-2
CASSLARLREQYF
TGTGCCAGCAGCTTAGCGCGGCTTCGTGAGCAGTACTTC